This T cell receptor (beta chain) came from a study of OX40 agonist ivuxolimab in advanced cancers. Clones were sequenced by immunoSEQ multiplex PCR, and TCRdb holds only the in-frame ones, with some missing. The profile shows approximately 42,000 clones, approximately 85% of them singletons. CDR1 is SNHLY, CDR2 FYNNEI, per germline. This CDR3 has 12 amino acids. V was shortened by 8 bases and J by 6 bases, with 10 bases between the two germline ends. The TCR sequence derives from an adult with an advanced solid tumor such as melanoma, head and neck, liver or kidney cancer. V usage is TRBV2 and J usage is TRBJ2-2, with D unclear. Sample: CD4+ or CD8+ T cells sorted from blood, taken in a trial of the OX40 agonist ivuxolimab. CDR3 nucleotide sequence: TGTGCCAGCCTAAAAAGAGCCGGGGAGCTGTTTTTT. Its protein product is CASLKRAGELFF.